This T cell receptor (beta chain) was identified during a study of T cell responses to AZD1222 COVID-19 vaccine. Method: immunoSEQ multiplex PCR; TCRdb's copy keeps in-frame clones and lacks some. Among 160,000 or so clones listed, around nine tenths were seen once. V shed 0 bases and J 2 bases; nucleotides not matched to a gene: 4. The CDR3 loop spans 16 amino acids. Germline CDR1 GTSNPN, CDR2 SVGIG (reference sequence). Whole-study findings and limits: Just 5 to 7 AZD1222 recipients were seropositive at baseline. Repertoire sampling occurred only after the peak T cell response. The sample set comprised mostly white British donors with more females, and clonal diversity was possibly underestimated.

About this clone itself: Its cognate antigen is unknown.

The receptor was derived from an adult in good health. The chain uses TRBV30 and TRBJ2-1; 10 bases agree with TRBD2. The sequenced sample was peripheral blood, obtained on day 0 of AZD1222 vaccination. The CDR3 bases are TGTGCCTGGAGTGTGGGAGCGGGAGGGGCCTACAATGAGCAGTTCTTC. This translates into CAWSVGAGGAYNEQFF. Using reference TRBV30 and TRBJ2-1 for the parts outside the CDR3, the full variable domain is SQTIHQWPATLVQPVGSPLSLECTVEGTSNPNLYWYRQAAGRGLQLLFYSVGIGQISSEVPQNLSASRPQDRQFILSSKKLLLSDSGFYLCAWSVGAGGAYNEQFFGPGTRLTVL.